The rows below give T cell receptor beta chains drawn from one sample of a study of CD8+CD57+ T cells in acquired aplastic anemia. From the reads, TCRdb called clonotypes with MiXCR, one entry per CDR3 protein. The data contain around 170,000 distinct CDR3 sequences, around 47% of them singletons. What was sequenced was sorted CD4+, CD8+, or CD8+CD57+ T cells (not recorded which) from PBMCs. The receptors come from a human donor with aplastic anemia. CDR3s include the opening cysteine and the closing phenylalanine or tryptophan.

j_gene | v_gene | CDR3aa
TRBJ2-2 | TRBV10-3 | CAISGTSGGPTGELFF
TRBJ1-1 | TRBV2 | CASTLNREGAQTEAFF
TRBJ2-7 | TRBV6-1 | CASSNQVLGQGTNEQYF
TRBJ1-2 | TRBV7-2 | CASSSGSRVKGYTF
TRBJ1-5 | TRBV2 | CASSDQGKGRPQHF
TRBJ1-2 | TRBV10-3 | CAIRPTGTNYGYTF
TRBJ1-2 | TRBV29-1 | CSFLRSGGDYGYTF
TRBJ2-5 | TRBV9 | CASSVDSAGQQETQYF
TRBJ1-1 | TRBV5-1 | CASSVEVHTEAFF
TRBJ1-3 | TRBV19 | CASGQFSGNTIYF
TRBJ2-3 | TRBV2 | CASSFGGLGDTQYF
TRBJ2-7 | TRBV2 | CASNTGGYEQYF
TRBJ1-2 | TRBV6-1 | CASSEGGRYGYTF
TRBJ1-2 | TRBV11-1 | CASSLAGPGTAPSGYTF
TRBJ2-7 | TRBV10-1 | CASRPDPPYEQYF
TRBJ2-3 | TRBV10-3 | CTISEGAGRTDTQYF
TRBJ1-1 | TRBV7-2 | CASSLAAGLNTEAFF